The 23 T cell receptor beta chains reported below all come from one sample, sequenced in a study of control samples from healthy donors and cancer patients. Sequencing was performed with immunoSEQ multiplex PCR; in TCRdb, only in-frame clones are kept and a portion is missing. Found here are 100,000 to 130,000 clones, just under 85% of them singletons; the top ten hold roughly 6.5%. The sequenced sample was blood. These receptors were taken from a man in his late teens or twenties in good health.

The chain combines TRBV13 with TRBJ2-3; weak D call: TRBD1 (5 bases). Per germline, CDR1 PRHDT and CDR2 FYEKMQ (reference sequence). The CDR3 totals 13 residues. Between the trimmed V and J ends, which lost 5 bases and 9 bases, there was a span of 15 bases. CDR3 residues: CASSITGAGTQYF. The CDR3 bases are TGTGCCAGCAGCATCACTGGGGCTGGGACGCAGTATTTT.

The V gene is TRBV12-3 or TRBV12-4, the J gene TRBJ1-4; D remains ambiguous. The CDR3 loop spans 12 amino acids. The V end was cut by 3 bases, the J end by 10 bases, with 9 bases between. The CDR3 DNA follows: TGTGCCAGCAGTTTGGCCATTGGAAAACTGTTTTTT. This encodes CASSLAIGKLFF.

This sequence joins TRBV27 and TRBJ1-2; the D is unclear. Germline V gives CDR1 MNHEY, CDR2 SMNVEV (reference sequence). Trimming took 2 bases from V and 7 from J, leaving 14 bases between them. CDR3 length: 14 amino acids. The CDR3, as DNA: TGTGCCAGCAGTTTAAAGCACAAAACAGCTGGCTACACCTTC. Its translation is CASSLKHKTAGYTF.

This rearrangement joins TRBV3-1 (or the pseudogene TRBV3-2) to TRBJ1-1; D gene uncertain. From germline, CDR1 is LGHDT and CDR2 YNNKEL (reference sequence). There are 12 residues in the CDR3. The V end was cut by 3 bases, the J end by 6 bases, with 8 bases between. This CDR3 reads CASSHNSPEAFF. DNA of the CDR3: TGTGCCAGCAGCCACAACAGTCCTGAAGCTTTCTTT.

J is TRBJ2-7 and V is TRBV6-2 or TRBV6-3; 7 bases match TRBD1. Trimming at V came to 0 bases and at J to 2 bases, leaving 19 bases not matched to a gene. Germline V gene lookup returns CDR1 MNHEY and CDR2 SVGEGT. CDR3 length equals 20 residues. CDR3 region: CASSYSQLPGQLTKAYEQYV. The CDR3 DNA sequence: TGTGCCAGCAGTTACTCCCAACTCCCGGGACAGCTGACTAAAGCCTACGAGCAGTACGTC.

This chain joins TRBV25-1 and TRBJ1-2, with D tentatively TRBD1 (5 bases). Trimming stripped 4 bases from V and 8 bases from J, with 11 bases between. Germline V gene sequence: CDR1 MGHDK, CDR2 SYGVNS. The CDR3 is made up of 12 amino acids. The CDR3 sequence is CASSGDGRGYTF. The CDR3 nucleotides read TGTGCCAGCAGTGGGGACGGACGGGGCTACACCTTC.

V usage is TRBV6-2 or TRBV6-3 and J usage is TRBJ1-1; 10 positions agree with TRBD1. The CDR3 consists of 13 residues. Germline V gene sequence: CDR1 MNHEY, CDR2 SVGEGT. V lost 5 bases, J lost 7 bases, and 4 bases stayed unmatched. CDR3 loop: CASSAGQGNEAFF. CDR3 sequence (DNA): TGTGCCAGCAGTGCGGGACAGGGGAATGAAGCTTTCTTT.

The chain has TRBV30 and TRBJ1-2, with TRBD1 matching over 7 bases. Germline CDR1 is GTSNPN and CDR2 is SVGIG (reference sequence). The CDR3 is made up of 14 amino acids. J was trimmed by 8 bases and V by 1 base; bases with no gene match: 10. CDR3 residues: CAWSEGQIRRGYTF. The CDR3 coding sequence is TGTGCCTGGAGTGAGGGACAGATTAGACGCGGCTACACCTTC.

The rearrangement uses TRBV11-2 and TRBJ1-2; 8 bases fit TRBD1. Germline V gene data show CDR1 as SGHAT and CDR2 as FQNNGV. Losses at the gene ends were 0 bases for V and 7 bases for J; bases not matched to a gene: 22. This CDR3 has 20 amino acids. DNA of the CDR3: TGTGCCAGCAGCTTAGATATGGGCTTTATTTCGGACAGGGTCAAGTCTGGCTACACCTTC. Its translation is CASSLDMGFISDRVKSGYTF.

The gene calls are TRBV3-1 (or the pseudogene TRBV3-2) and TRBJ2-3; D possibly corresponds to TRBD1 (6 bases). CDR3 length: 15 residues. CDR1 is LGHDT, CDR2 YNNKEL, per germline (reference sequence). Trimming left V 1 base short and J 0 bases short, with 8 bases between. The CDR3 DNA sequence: TGTGCCAGCAGCCAAGTTACAGGGAGCACAGATACGCAGTATTTT. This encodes CASSQVTGSTDTQYF.

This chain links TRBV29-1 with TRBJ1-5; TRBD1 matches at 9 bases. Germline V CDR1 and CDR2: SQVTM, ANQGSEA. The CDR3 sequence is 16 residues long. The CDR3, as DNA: TGCAGACCTACAACGGACAGGGGTCCTAGCAATCAGCCCCAGCATTTT. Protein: CRPTTDRGPSNQPQHF. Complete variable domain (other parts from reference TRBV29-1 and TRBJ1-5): SAVISQKPSRDICQRGTSLTIQCQVDSQVTMMFWYRQQPGQSLTLIATANQGSEATYESGFVIDKFPISRPNLTFSTLTVSNMSPEDSSIYLCRPTTDRGPSNQPQHFGDGTRLSIL.

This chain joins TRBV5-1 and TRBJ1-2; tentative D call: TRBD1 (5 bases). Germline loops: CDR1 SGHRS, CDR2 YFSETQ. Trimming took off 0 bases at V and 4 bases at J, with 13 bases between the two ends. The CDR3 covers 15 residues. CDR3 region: CASSLGRVESYGYTF. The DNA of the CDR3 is TGCGCCAGCAGCTTGGGCAGGGTGGAGAGCTATGGCTACACCTTC. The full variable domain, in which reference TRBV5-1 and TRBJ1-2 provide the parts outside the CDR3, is KAGVTQTPRYLIKTRGQQVTLSCSPISGHRSVSWYQQTPGQGLQFLFEYFSETQRNKGNFPGRFSGRQFSNSRSEMNVSTLELGDSALYLCASSLGRVESYGYTFGSGTRLTVV.

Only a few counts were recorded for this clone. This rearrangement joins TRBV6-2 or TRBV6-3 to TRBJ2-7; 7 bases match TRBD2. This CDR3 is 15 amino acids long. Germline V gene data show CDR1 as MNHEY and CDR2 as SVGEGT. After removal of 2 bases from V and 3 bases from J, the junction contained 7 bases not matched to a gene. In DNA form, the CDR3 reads TGTGCCAGCAGTTACGGGGGGGTGAGTATCTACGAGCAGTACTTC. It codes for CASSYGGVSIYEQYF.

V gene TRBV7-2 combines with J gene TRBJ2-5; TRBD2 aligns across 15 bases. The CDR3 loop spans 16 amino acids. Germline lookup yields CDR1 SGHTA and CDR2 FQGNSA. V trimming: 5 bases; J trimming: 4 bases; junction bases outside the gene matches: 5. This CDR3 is CASSRGLAGGRETQYF. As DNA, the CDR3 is TGTGCCAGCAGCCGTGGACTAGCGGGGGGGCGAGAGACCCAGTACTTC.

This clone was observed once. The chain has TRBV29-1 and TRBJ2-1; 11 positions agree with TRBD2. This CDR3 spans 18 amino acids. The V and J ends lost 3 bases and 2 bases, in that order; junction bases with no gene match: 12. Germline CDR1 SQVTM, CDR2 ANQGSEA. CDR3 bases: TGCAGCGTTGACGGGTTAGCGGGGGGGATGGGGGCCTACAATGAGCAGTTCTTC. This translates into CSVDGLAGGMGAYNEQFF.

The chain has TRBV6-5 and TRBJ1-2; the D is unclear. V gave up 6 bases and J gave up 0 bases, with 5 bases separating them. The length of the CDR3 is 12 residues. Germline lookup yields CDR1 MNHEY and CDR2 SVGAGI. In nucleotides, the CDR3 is TGTGCCAGCAGGGACCCTAACTATGGCTACACCTTC. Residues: CASRDPNYGYTF.

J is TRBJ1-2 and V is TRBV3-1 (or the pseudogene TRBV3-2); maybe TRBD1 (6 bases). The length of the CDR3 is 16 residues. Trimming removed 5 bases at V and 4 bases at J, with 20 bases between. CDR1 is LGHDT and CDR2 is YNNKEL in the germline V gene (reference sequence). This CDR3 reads CASSAGSLQGIYGYTF. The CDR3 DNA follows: TGTGCCAGCAGCGCTGGGTCCCTACAGGGAATCTATGGCTACACCTTC.

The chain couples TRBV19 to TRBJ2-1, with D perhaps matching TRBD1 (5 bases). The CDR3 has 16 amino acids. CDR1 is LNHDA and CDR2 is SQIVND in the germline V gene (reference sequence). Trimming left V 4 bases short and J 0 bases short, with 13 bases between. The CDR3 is CASSTAGLSSYNEQFF. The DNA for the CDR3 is TGTGCCAGTAGTACCGCAGGGCTTAGCTCCTACAATGAGCAGTTCTTC.

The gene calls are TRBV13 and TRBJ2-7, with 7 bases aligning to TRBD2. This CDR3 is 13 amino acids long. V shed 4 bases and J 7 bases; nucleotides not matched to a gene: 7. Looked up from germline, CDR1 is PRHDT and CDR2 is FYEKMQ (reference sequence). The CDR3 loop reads CASSSRTRGEQYV. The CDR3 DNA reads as TGTGCCAGCAGCTCACGGACTAGAGGGGAGCAGTACGTC.

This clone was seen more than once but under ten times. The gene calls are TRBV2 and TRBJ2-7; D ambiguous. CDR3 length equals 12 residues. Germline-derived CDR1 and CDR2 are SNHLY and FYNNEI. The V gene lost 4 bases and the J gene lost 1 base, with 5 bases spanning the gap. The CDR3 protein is CASSARSYEQYF. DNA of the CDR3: TGTGCCAGCAGTGCACGGTCCTACGAGCAGTACTTC.

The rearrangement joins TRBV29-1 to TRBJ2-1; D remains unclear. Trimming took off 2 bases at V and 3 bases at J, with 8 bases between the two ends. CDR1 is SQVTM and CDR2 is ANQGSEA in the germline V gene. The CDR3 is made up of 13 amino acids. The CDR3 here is CSVESGLYNEQFF. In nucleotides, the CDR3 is TGCAGCGTTGAATCAGGCCTCTACAATGAGCAGTTCTTC.

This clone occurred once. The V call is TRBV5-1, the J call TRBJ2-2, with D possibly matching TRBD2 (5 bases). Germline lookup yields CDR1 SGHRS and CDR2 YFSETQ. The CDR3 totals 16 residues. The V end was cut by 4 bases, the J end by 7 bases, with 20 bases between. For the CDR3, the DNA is TGCGCCAGCAGCCGTGCTTTGGGAGTGAGCGGCGGGGAGCTGTTTTTT. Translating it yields CASSRALGVSGGELFF.

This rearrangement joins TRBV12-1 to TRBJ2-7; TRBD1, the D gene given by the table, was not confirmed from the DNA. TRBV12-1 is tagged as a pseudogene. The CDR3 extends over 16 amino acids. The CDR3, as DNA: TGTGCCAGCAGCCTACCCCTTCTGACAGTATCCTACGAGCAGTACTTC. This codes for CASSLPLLTVSYEQYF.